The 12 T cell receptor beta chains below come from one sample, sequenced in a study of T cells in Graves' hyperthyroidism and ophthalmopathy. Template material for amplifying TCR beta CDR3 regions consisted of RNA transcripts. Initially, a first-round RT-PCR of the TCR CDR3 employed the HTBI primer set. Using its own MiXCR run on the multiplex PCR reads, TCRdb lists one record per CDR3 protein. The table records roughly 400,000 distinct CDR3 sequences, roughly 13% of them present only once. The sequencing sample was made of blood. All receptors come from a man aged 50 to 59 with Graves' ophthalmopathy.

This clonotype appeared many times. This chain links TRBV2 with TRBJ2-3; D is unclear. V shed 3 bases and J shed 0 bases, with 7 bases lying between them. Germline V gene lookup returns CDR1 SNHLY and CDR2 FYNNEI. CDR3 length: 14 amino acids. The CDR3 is CASSDPLSTDTQYF. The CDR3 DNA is TGTGCCAGCAGTGATCCCTTGAGCACAGATACGCAGTATTTT.

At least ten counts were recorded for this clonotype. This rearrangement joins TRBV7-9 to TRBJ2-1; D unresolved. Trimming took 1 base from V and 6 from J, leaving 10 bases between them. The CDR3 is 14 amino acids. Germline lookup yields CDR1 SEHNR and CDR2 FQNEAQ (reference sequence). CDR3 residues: CASSLVVGGNEQFF. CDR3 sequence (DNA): TGTGCCAGCAGCTTAGTGGTGGGCGGCAATGAGCAGTTCTTC.

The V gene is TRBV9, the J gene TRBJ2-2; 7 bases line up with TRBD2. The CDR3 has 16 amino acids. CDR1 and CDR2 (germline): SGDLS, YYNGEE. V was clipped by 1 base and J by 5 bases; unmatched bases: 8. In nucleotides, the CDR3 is TGTGCCAGCAGCGTACAGGCGGGAGTAAAGACCGGGGAGCTGTTTTTT. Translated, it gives CASSVQAGVKTGELFF.

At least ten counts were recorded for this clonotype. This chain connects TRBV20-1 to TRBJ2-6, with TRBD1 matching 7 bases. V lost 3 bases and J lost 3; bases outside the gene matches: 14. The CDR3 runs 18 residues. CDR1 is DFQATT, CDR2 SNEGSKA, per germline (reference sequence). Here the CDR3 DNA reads TGCAGTGCTAGGGAGGCCGACAGGGCTAAGGGTGGGGCCAACGTCCTGACTTTC. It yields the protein CSAREADRAKGGANVLTF.

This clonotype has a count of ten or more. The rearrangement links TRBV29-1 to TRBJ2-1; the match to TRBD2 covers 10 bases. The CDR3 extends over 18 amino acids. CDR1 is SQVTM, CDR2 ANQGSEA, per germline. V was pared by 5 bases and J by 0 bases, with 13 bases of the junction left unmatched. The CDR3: CSVSLAGTETRSYNEQFF. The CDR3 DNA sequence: TGCAGCGTTTCACTAGCGGGAACCGAAACCCGCTCCTACAATGAGCAGTTCTTC.

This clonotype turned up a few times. CDR3 coding DNA: TGTGCCAGCAGTGAATTAGCGGGAAGCAACATTCAGTACTTC. This gives the protein CASSELAGSNIQYF. The V call is TRBV6-1, the J call TRBJ2-4; 8 positions agree with TRBD2. CDR1 and CDR2 from the germline V gene are MNHNS and SASEGT. The CDR3 covers 14 residues. J was trimmed by 7 bases and V by 2 bases; bases with no gene match: 4.

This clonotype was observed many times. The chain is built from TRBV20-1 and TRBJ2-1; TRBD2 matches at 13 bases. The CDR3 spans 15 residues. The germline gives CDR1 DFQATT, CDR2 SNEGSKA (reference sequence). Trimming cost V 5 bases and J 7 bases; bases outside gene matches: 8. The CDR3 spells CSALTQLAGGNEQFF. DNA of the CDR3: TGCAGTGCTCTAACCCAACTAGCGGGAGGGAATGAGCAGTTCTTC.

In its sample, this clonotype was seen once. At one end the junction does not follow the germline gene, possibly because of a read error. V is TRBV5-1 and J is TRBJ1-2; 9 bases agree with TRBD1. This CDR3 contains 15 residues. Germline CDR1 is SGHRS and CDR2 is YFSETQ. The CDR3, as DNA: TGCACCAGCAGCACCGTGGGGACAGGGAATTATGGCTACACCTTC. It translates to CTSSTVGTGNYGYTF.

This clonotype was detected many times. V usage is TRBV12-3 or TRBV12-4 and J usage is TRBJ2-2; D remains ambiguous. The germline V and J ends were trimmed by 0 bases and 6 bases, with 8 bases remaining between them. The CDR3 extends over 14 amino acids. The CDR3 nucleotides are TGTGCCAGCAGTTTAGCGATACTCGCCGGGGAGCTGTTTTTT. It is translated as CASSLAILAGELFF.

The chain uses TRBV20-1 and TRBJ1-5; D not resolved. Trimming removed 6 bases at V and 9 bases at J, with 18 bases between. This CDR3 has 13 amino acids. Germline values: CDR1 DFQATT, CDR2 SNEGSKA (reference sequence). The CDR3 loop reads CSAREAPFSPQHF. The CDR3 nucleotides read TGCAGTGCCCGGGAGGCCCCTTTTTCGCCCCAGCATTTT.

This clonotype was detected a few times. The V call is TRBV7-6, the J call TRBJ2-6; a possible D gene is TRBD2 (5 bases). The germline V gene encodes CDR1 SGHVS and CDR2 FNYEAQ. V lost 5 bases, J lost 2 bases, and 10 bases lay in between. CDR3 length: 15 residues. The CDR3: CASSRSGTGANVLTF. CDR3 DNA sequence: TGTGCCAGCAGCAGATCGGGGACTGGGGCCAACGTCCTGACTTTC.

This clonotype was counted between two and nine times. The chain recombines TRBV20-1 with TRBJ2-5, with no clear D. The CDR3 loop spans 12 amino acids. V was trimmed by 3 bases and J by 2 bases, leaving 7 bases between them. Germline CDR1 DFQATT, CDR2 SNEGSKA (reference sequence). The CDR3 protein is CSARGPQETQYF. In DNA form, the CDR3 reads TGCAGTGCTAGGGGTCCTCAAGAGACCCAGTACTTC.